The 5 T cell receptor beta chains below all came from one sample that was sequenced in a study of shared clonotypes between healthy human individuals. Sequencing was performed with immunoSEQ multiplex PCR; in TCRdb, only in-frame clones are kept and a portion is missing. The table shows roughly 2 million clones, with around 95% occurring only once. The sequenced sample consisted of naive CD4+ T cells sorted from blood. This sample's subset: CD45RA+ positively selected. These receptors all stem from a man younger than 30 in good health.

V and J are TRBV9 and TRBJ2-1; 14 nucleotides line up with TRBD2. Germline V gene data show CDR1 as SGDLS and CDR2 as YYNGEE. V was clipped by 4 bases and J by 13 bases; unmatched bases: 13. CDR3 length equals 16 residues. The CDR3 loop reads CASSLGTSGSIVPQFF. The CDR3 coding sequence is TGTGCCAGCAGCCTCGGGACTAGCGGGAGCATTGTGCCACAGTTCTTC. The whole variable domain, remainder taken from reference TRBV9 and TRBJ2-1, is DSGVTQTPKHLITATGQRVTLRCSPRSGDLSVYWYQQSLDQGLQFLIQYYNGEERAKGNILERFSAQQFPDLHSELNLSSLELGDSALYFCASSLGTSGSIVPQFFGPGTRLTVL.

CDR3 protein: CASSRTGGGQYF. CDR3 bases: TGTGCCAGTTCTCGGACAGGCGGTGGCCAGTACTTC. V usage is TRBV27 and J usage is TRBJ2-5, with 7 bases fitting TRBD1. This CDR3 region has 12 residues. Germline CDR1 is MNHEY and CDR2 is SMNVEV (reference sequence). The V gene end was trimmed by 9 bases and the J gene end by 10 bases; junction bases not matched to a gene: 11.

A single count supports this clone. The chain uses TRBV5-4 and TRBJ2-7; TRBD2 matches 8 bases. J was trimmed by 0 bases and V by 5 bases; bases with no gene match: 7. Germline V gives CDR1 SGHNT, CDR2 YYREEE (reference sequence). This CDR3 contains 15 residues. CDR3 DNA: TGTGCCAGCAGGATTTCCGGGGGGGGCTCCTACGAGCAGTACTTC. This gives the protein CASRISGGGSYEQYF.

The J gene is TRBJ2-7, the V gene TRBV15; 12 bases match TRBD2. Per the germline V gene, CDR1 is LNHNV and CDR2 is YYDKDF (reference sequence). Trimming cost V 0 bases and J 2 bases; bases outside gene matches: 5. The CDR3 has 17 residues. The CDR3 coding sequence is TGTGCCACCAGCAGAGAACGTCTAGCGGGAGGGACCTACGAGCAGTACTTC. Translated, it gives CATSRERLAGGTYEQYF.

The chain uses TRBV5-1 and TRBJ2-3; 7 nucleotides agree with TRBD2. Germline CDR1 reads SGHRS; CDR2 reads YFSETQ. The V gene end was trimmed by 4 bases and the J gene end by 5 bases; junction bases not matched to a gene: 13. The CDR3 is 16 residues long. The CDR3 spells CASSKRLAGAEDTQYF. CDR3 DNA: TGCGCCAGCAGCAAACGCCTGGCGGGAGCGGAAGATACGCAGTATTTT.